This T cell receptor beta chain was retrieved from a study of blood T cell repertoires in COVID-19. Looking at the study overall: The United States, Italy and Spain were the sources of the acute and convalescent COVID-19 samples. From T cells, B-cell-depleted T cells, or PBMCs came the material, which was cDNA or gDNA.

Seattle participants joined during active infection and were tracked over time. As handled by the study authors: The assay estimated nucleated cells by amplifying reference gene primers. TCRdb keeps only in-frame clones here, not all; method: immunoSEQ multiplex PCR. V and J calls plus clone size are reproduced from that table; the DNA served to infer D and trimming. The sample contains around 100,000 clones, about nine tenths of which appear only once. CDR3 length equals 15 residues. V was clipped by 3 bases and J by 7 bases; unmatched bases: 8. Germline loops: CDR1 SGHRS, CDR2 YFSETQ. Sequenced input: peripheral blood. The sequence derives from a man aged 55 to 70 with COVID-19, enrolled during active disease. This chain links TRBV5-1 with TRBJ1-4; TRBD1 matches at 8 bases. CDR3 nucleotides: TGCGCCAGCAGCTCCCCGACAGGGGAGGTTGAAAAACTGTTTTTT. This sequence encodes CASSSPTGEVEKLFF.